This section outlines one T cell receptor beta chain sequence together with its context. Its antigen target is currently unknown. No base-level quality is on record; no much larger clone is a single base apart. This sample is part of a study of T cells after yellow fever vaccination (dated 2019 in TCRdb). About the investigation overall: The SMART-Seq v4 Ultra Low Input RNA kit was used to prepare libraries from fractions with low cell numbers. Bulk TCR alpha and beta repertoires were sequenced longitudinally to track T-cell clones before and after primary and booster YFV17D yellow fever vaccination. The cohort comprised two healthy male donors, one aged 18 to 29 and one aged 30 to 40 years. Bulk PBMC replicates and cell subsets were isolated from blood drawn at multiple timepoints before and after both primary and secondary immunization.

Explained via the paper, the treatment or condition label denotes: live attenuated yellow fever vaccine strain. At every blood-draw timepoint, two biological replicates of bulk PBMCs were collected. A standard Ficoll-Paque protocol was used to isolate PBMCs from peripheral blood. TriZol was used to extract RNA from bulk PBMCs, CD4 and CD8 fractions, and dextramer-positive and dextramer-negative fractions. Synthesis of TCR cDNA relied on 5'RACE template switching, a step that introduced a universal primer site along with unique molecular identifiers. Priming of cDNA synthesis was performed from both the TCR alpha and TCR beta constant segments. Libraries were amplified in two PCR steps, with sample barcodes and sequencing adapters added in the second step. Sequencing of the libraries was done on either Illumina HiSeq 2500 (2x100 bp) or NovaSeq (2x150 bp). Regarding the original processing steps: Reads were demultiplexed and collapsed into UMI consensus sequences with MIGEC, and V(D)J alignment was performed with MiXCR. Vaccine-responding clonotypes were identified with edgeR using replicate PBMC samples, with FDR below 0.01 and a log2 fold change above 5 up to day 15 being required. CD4 or CD8 identity was assigned to each bulk clonotype according to whether the clonotype was present at higher abundance in the sequenced CD4 repertoire or the sequenced CD8 repertoire. Using fastp trimming at Q25 and MiXCR clonotype assembly, TCRdb reanalyzed the public sequencing data and kept in-frame beta chains. Under each unique CDR3 protein, matching rows form one entry showing the most common genes and DNA. TCRdb, not the original authors, processed these V and J calls. The sample contains approximately 550,000 distinct CDR3 sequences, roughly 14% of them found a single time. About 14% of the sample comes from the top ten.

Study-wide conclusions, independent of this receptor: Compared with the primary T-cell response, the secondary T-cell response was faster but weaker, reaching its peak on day 5 rather than on day 15. The study included only a couple of donors, which limits how far the findings can be generalized. A small share of clonotypes was detected in both CD4 and CD8 compartments, with the overlap likely arising from convergent recombination. Computational filtering was needed because FACS-sorted repertoires could contain abundant contaminating clonotypes from the bulk population. Most clones expanded after primary vaccination were re-detected after the booster (around 96% of CD4 and 80% to 90% of CD8), suggesting broad memory maintenance.

The TCR sequence derives from a man aged 30-40 years who received the YFV17D yellow fever vaccine. The sample here was PBMCs, taken on the day of the yellow fever booster vaccination.

The sequenced DNA: TGTGCCAGCAGCCGCCCCGGGACTAGCGGGTACGAGCAGTACTTC. It translates as CASSRPGTSGYEQYF. Recombination linked TRBV5-4 to TRBJ2-7, and 12 junction bases match TRBD2. The germline V gene (reference sequence) supplies CDR1 SGHNT and CDR2 YYREEE. Its CDR3 holds 15 amino acids, cysteine through phenylalanine. The read is trimmed to its CDR3 DNA, 45 bases read in frame from base 1. For this chain, trimming is 4 bases at the V end and 4 bases at the J end, and the number of junction bases without a gene match is 6.